One and the same sample provided the 4 T cell receptor beta chains below, sequenced in a study of Ad26.COV2.S vaccination and SARS-CoV-2 variants. TCRdb's copy holds only in-frame clones and misses some; the assay was immunoSEQ multiplex PCR. The data contain about 460,000 clones, 70% to 90% of them singletons. The treatment here: around 19 received Ad26.COV2.S at low or high dose, single or two shots; 5 received placebo; per-sample allocation not given. All samples were drawn on day 63, counting from the first vaccine or placebo injection. This sample comprised peripheral blood, obtained in a trial of Ad26.COV2.S vaccine versus placebo. The receptors were gathered from a person between 18 and 60 years old who received the Ad26.COV2.S COVID-19 vaccine or a placebo.

This clone has only a few counts. The rearrangement uses TRBV7-9 and TRBJ1-3, with D possibly matching TRBD1 (6 bases). Trimming left V 5 bases short and J 0 bases short, with 14 bases between. CDR1 is SEHNR and CDR2 is FQNEAQ in the germline V gene (reference sequence). CDR3 length equals 16 residues. The CDR3 DNA reads as TGTGCCAGCAGCCTGACACAGGGCTACTCTGGAAACACCATATATTTT. As protein: CASSLTQGYSGNTIYF.

This clone came up a few times. This rearrangement joins TRBV2 to TRBJ1-3; 8 nucleotides match TRBD1. Per the germline V gene, CDR1 is SNHLY and CDR2 is FYNNEI. With 9 bases clipped from V and 3 bases from J, the junction kept 1 base outside the gene matches. This CDR3 comprises 12 residues. The CDR3 DNA is TGTGCCAGACAGGGGGTTGGAAACACCATATATTTT. Protein product: CARQGVGNTIYF.

This chain links TRBV5-1 with TRBJ2-6; D is unclear. Trimming shortened V by 0 bases and J by 1 base, and 8 bases separated the two germline ends. CDR3 size: 16 residues. Germline CDR1 SGHRS, CDR2 YFSETQ. The CDR3 sequence is CASSLGTVSGANVLTF. As DNA, the CDR3 is TGCGCCAGCAGCTTGGGGACGGTGTCTGGGGCCAACGTCCTGACTTTC.

The chain recombines TRBV5-1 with TRBJ2-1; perhaps TRBD2 as D (6 bases). V was pared by 3 bases and J by 2 bases, with 15 bases between. Germline CDR1 reads SGHRS; CDR2 reads YFSETQ. The CDR3 consists of 16 residues. The CDR3 nucleotides read TGCGCCAGCAGCTCCGGTGAGCGGGCGGCCTACAATGAGCAGTTCTTC. Residues: CASSSGERAAYNEQFF.